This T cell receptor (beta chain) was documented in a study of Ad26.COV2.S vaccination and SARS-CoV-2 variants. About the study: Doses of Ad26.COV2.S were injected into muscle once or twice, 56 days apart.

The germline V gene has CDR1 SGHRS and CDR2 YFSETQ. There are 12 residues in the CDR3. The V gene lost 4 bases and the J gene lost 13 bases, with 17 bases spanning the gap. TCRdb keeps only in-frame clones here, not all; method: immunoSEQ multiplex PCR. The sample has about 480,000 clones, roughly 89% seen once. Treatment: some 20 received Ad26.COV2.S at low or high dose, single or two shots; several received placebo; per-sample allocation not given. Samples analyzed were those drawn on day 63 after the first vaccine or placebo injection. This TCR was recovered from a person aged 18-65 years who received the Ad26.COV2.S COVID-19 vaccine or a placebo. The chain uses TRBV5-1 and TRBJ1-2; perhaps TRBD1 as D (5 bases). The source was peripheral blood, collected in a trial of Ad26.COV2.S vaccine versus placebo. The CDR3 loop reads CASSDDRTSPTF. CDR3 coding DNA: TGCGCCAGCAGCGACGACAGAACTTCGCCCACCTTC.